This T cell receptor beta chain was captured by sequencing in a study of blood T cell repertoires in COVID-19. Whole-study context: Sample material is recorded as cDNA or gDNA derived from T cells, B-cell-depleted T cells, or PBMCs.

In the original analysis: For nucleated cells, counts were estimated from reference gene primer amplification. The data were produced by immunoSEQ multiplex PCR, yet TCRdb's version contains in-frame clones alone and is incomplete. The DNA gave D and trimming, while V, J and clone size come from that table. The sample holds some 300,000 clones, approximately 91% seen once. Recovery among Cohort 3 donors was established by two negative PCRs, clearance, or symptom resolution. The CDR3 has 13 amino acids. V gave up 7 bases and J gave up 7 bases, with 16 bases separating them. Germline lookup yields CDR1 MDHEN and CDR2 SYDVKM.

Input material: PBMCs or T cells enriched from blood (not recorded which). The V and J genes are TRBV28 and TRBJ1-2, with TRBD1 as a possible D gene (5 bases). The TCR sequence derives from a woman aged 25-40 years who had recovered from COVID-19. The DNA of the CDR3 is TGTGCCAGCACCTCCCCCTGGGGCCGTGGCTACACCTTC. It is translated as CASTSPWGRGYTF.